This T cell receptor (beta chain) was recovered during a study of blood T cell repertoires in COVID-19. At the level of the study: Researchers got acute and convalescent COVID-19 samples from the United States, Italy and Spain. T cells, B-cell-depleted T cells, or PBMCs supplied cDNA or gDNA.

Per the original data handling: It was from reference gene primer amplification that nucleated cell counts were estimated. Generated by immunoSEQ multiplex PCR, the TCRdb table keeps only in-frame clones and is missing some. V, J and clone size reflect that table, while D and trimming were determined from the DNA. Counted here are a few hundred thousand clones, 86% occurring once; the ten biggest clones make up approximately 9.4%. The length of the CDR3 is 13 residues. The V gene's germline CDR1 is SGHDT and CDR2 YYEEEE. V dropped 2 bases and J dropped 6 bases, with 12 bases sitting between them. Sequencing used peripheral blood. The clonotype comes from a man aged 40-55 years who had recovered from COVID-19. The chain uses TRBV5-6 and TRBJ2-7; no reliable D call. CDR3 loop: CASSLLGPGEQYF. Here the CDR3 DNA reads TGTGCCAGCAGCTTACTTGGGCCAGGCGAGCAGTACTTC.